This paragraph covers one T cell receptor (beta chain) sequence. Its recognized antigen is unknown. Per-nucleotide qualities are absent, and no much larger clonotype sits a single base away. The donors were 40 or so Caucasian individuals from Russia, aged about 6 to 95 years, who were systemically healthy. Around 10 milliliters of peripheral blood were collected from each donor into EDTA-treated Vacutainer tubes. Ficoll-Paque density-gradient centrifugation was used to isolate PBMCs, with at least 7 million per sample. Trizol reagent was used to extract total RNA from the PBMCs, yielding at least 5 micrograms per sample. The percentages of naive CD45RAhigh/CD27high T cells were determined by flow cytometry on a PBMC aliquot from every donor. This specimen comes from a study of blood T cells in healthy people across ages (dated by TCRdb to the mid-2010s). Study-wide context: In model experiments, roughly one uniquely barcoded TCR beta cDNA molecule per two T cells was captured by template switching. Using the same blood draw, the study looked at two additional independent replicas of 1 million unique cDNA reads for two donors, one aged 18 to 30 and the other aged 80 or older. Age-related changes in TCR beta repertoire diversity were measured in the study by deep sequencing normalized with unique cDNA molecular identifiers. Four age groups were formed from the donors: young (average around 15 years), middle-aged (approximately 39), aged (about 62) and long-lived (around 82). To avoid experimental bias, donors of different ages were distributed randomly across sequencing lanes. General conclusions and limits of the study: Conclusive comparison of naive and antigen-experienced compartments was prevented by the profiling of bulk unsorted PBMCs. Observed TCR beta diversity per million T cells fell roughly linearly with age, and a significant reduction was already apparent by age roughly 40. There was a strong correlation between observed TCR beta diversity and the percentage of naive T cells measured by flow cytometry. Estimates of total diversity based on one million sequenced T cells were regarded as lower bounds and as underestimates. The long-lived group showed more naive CD4+ T cells, fewer expanded clones and increased TCR diversity than the aged group, suggesting age selection. Because the CMV infection status of the donors was unknown, age-related changes in expanded clonotypes may potentially have been confounded.

The germline V gene (reference sequence) supplies CDR1 DFQATT and CDR2 SNEGSKA. V and J are trimmed by 3 bases and 2 bases, and the gene matches miss 11 bases of the junction. From the cysteine up to the phenylalanine, the CDR3 has a length of 16 residues. Only the CDR3 region is kept as DNA, spanning 48 bases read in frame from base 1. Preparation of the library involved 5' RACE. Sequencing took place on an Illumina HiSeq 2500. The second PCR ran for about 6 to 11 cycles and used a J-beta primer mix along with a sample-barcoded 5' primer. Each TCR beta cDNA molecule received a unique molecular identifier from a template-switch 5' adaptor carrying 12 random nucleotides. Each sample yielded at least 2.5 million CDR3-containing paired-end reads. First-strand cDNA synthesis was performed from all RNA using the Mint cDNA synthesis kit, with priming by a TRBC-specific oligonucleotide. After uracil-DNA glycosylase treatment, a first 18-cycle PCR used universal primers M1SS and BC2_uni_R on all cDNA. For the original study's pipeline: For normalization, 1 million high-quality reads were randomly selected from each sample, with every read carrying a distinct molecular identifier. Reads with shared molecular identifiers were discarded instead of being binned into consensus sequences. MiTCR, run with a Q25 quality threshold and the strictest error-elimination algorithm, handled CDR3 identification, clonotype clustering and error correction. A nonparametric unseen species model using Euler transformation provided a lower-bound estimate of total TCR beta diversity. TCRdb reprocessing: public reads trimmed at Q25 with fastp, clones called with MiXCR, in-frame beta chains kept. Each record represents a unique CDR3 protein, reported with the most common genes and DNA among its rows. V and J calls and clone size were set by TCRdb, not the authors. The sample table lists 850,000 to 1,000,000 distinct CDR3 sequences, roughly 48% of them with a count of one. The ten biggest clones cover around an eighth of the sample.

This sequence originates from a man under 40 in good health. The sequence joins TRBV20-1 to TRBJ1-1, with 8 middle bases fitting TRBD1. Sequenced input: blood. The CDR3 region reads CSARRQGAAGNTEAFF. The sequenced DNA: TGCAGTGCTAGGCGGCAGGGGGCGGCTGGAAACACTGAAGCTTTCTTT.